The source of this TCR beta chain is a study of blood T cell repertoires in COVID-19. Libraries were prepared by immunoSEQ multiplex PCR; TCRdb keeps only in-frame clonotypes and omits some of them. Here the sample spans around 270,000 clones, 80% to 90% being singletons. V lost 3 bases, J lost 4 bases, and 7 bases stayed unmatched. The CDR3 consists of 16 residues. The germline V gene encodes CDR1 SGHTA and CDR2 FQGTGA. The chain carries TRBV7-3 and TRBJ2-5; 11 bases are shared with TRBD2. The TCR originated in a man aged 60 to 69 with acute or convalescent COVID-19. Sequenced sample: peripheral blood. CDR3 coding DNA: TGTGCCAGCAGCTTTAATGGCGGACTAGCGGGAGAGACCCAGTACTTC. It codes for CASSFNGGLAGETQYF. The complete variable domain, with remaining parts taken from reference TRBV7-3 and TRBJ2-5, reads GAGVSQTPSNKVTEKGKYVELRCDPISGHTALYWYRQSLGQGPEFLIYFQGTGAADDSGLPNDRFFAVRPEGSVSTLKIQRTERGDSAVYLCASSFNGGLAGETQYFGPGTRLLVL.